This paragraph reports one T cell receptor (beta chain). Its antigen is not known. This entry belongs to a study of CD8+ T cells in alopecia areata. The overall study: Using the percentage of affected scalp area, treated patients' severity was scored. Study observations and caveats: Elevated clonality characterized lesional scalp relative to normal scalp, particularly in alopecia totalis/universalis. Researchers reported that TCR sharing among patients proved less clear than in mice, possibly HLA-linked. A great number of expanded lesional clones endured in scalp and blood during tofacitinib.

Sequencing relied on a cDNA template that was reverse transcribed from extracted RNA. Libraries were prepared by immunoSEQ multiplex PCR; TCRdb keeps only in-frame clonotypes and omits some of them. The data contain roughly 180,000 clones, 50% to 60% of them seen just once; the ten biggest clones take up about 3.5%. Treatment noted: oral pan-JAK inhibitor, 5-10 mg twice daily. The TCR originated in a human donor with alopecia areata. This material consisted of CD4+ T cells sorted from blood, taken at week 4, from a patient treated with tofacitinib.

This CDR3 reads CASSYREGETQYF. The CDR3 nucleotides are TGTGCCAGCAGTTACAGGGAAGGAGAGACCCAGTACTTC. V gene TRBV6-5 combines with J gene TRBJ2-5, with unresolved D. V was trimmed by 2 bases and J by 4 bases, leaving 8 bases between them. The CDR3 is 13 residues long. In germline, CDR1 is MNHEY, CDR2 SVGAGI.